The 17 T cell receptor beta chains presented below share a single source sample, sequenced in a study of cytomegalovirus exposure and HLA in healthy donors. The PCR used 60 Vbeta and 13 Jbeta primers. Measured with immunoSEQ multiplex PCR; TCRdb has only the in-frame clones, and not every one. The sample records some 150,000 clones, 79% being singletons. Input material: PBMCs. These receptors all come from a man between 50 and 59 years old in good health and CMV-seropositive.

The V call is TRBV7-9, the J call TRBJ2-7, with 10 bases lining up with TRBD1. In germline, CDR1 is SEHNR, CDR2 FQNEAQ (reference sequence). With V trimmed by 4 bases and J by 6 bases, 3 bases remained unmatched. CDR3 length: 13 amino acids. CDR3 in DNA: TGTGCCAGCAGCTCGTGGACAGGGGGCGAGCAGTACTTC. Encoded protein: CASSSWTGGEQYF.

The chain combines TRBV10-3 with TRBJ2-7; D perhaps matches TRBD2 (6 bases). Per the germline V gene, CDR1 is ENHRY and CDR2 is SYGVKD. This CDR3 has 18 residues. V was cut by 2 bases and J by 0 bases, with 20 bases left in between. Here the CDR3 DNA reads TGTGCCATCAGTGAGCTACGAACGGGAGAAGGCCCCTCCTACGAGCAGTACTTC. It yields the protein CAISELRTGEGPSYEQYF.

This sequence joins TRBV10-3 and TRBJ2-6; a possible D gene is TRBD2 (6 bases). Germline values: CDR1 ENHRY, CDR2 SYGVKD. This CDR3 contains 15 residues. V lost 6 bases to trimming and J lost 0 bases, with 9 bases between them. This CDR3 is CAISGGVSGANVLTF. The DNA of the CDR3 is TGTGCCATCAGCGGAGGGGTCTCTGGGGCCAACGTCCTGACTTTC.

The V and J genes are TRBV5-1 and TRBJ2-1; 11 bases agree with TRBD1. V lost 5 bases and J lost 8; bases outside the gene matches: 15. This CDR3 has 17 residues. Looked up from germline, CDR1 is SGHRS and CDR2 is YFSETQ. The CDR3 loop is CASSPGTGGVSSHEQFF. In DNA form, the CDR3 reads TGCGCCAGCAGTCCCGGGACAGGGGGTGTTAGCTCCCATGAGCAGTTCTTC.

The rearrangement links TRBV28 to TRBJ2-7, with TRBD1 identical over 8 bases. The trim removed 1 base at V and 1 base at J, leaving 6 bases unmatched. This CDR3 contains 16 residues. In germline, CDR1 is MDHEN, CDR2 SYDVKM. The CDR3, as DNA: TGTGCCAGCAGTTTATACGGGGACAGGCGTTCCTACGAGCAGTACTTC. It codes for CASSLYGDRRSYEQYF.

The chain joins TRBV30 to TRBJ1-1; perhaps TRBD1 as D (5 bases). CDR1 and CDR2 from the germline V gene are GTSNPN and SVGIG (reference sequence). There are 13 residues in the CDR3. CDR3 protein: CAGTRRGWTEAFF. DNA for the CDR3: TGTGCTGGAACCCGGCGGGGGTGGACTGAAGCTTTCTTT.

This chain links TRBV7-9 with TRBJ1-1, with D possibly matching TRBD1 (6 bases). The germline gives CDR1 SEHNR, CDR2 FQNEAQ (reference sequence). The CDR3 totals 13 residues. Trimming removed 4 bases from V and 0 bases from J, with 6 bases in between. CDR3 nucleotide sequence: TGTGCCAGCAGCTGGACAGTGAACACTGAAGCTTTCTTT. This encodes CASSWTVNTEAFF.

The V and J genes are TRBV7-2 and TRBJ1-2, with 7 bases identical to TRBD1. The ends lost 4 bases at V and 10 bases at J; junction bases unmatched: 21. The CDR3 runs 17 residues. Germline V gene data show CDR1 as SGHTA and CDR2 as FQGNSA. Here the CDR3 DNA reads TGTGCCAGCAGCTCCTATTCCGGGACAGACCGGGGGGGGCACTACACCTTC. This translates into CASSSYSGTDRGGHYTF.

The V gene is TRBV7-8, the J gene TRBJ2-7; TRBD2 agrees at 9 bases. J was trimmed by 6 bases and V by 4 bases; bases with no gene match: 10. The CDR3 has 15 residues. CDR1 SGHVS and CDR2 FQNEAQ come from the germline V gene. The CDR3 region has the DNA TGTGCCAGCAGCTCCCGTAGCGGGGGACCCGTCGAGCAGTACTTC. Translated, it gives CASSSRSGGPVEQYF.

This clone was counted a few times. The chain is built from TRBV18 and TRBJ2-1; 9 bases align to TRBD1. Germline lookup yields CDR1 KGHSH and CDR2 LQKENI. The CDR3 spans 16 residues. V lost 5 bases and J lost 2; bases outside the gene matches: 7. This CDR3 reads CASSATGGPTYNEQFF. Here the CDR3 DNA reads TGTGCCAGCTCAGCTACAGGGGGCCCGACCTACAATGAGCAGTTCTTC.

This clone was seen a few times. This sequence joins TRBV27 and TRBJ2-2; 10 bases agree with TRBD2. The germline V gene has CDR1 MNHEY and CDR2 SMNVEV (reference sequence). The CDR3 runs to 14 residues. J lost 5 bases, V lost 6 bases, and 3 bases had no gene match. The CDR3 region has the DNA TGTGCCAGCAGGGAGACTAGCGGGACCGGGGAGCTGTTTTTT. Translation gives CASRETSGTGELFF.

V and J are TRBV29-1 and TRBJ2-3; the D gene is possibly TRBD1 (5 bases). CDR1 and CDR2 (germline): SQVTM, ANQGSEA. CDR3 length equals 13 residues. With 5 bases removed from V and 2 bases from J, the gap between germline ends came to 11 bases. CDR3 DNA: TGCAGCGTTCAGGGATACAACACAGATACGCAGTATTTT. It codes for CSVQGYNTDTQYF.

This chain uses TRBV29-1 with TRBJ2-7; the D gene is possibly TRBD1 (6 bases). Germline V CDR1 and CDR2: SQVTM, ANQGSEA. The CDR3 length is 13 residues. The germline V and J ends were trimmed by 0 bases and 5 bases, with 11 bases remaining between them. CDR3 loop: CSVEDQGSHEQYF. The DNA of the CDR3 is TGCAGCGTTGAAGATCAGGGGTCCCACGAGCAGTACTTC.

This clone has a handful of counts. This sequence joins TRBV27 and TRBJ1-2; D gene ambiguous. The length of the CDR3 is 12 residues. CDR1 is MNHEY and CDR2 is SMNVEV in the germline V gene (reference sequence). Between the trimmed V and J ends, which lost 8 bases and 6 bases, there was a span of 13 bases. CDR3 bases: TGTGCCAGCGGACTAACCAAGCATGGCTACACCTTC. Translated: CASGLTKHGYTF.

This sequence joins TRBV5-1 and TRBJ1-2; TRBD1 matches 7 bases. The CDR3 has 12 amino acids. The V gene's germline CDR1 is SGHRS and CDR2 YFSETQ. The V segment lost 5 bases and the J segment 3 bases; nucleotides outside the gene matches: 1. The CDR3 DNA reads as TGCGCCAGCAGAGGACAGGACTATGGCTACACCTTC. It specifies CASRGQDYGYTF.

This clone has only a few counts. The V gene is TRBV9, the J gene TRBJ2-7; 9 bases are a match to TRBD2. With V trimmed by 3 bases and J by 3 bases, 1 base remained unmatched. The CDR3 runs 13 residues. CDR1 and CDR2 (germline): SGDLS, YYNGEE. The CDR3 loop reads CASSGLADYEQYF. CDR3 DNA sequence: TGTGCCAGCAGCGGACTAGCGGACTACGAGCAGTACTTC. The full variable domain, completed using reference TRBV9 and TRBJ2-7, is DSGVTQTPKHLITATGQRVTLRCSPRSGDLSVYWYQQSLDQGLQFLIQYYNGEERAKGNILERFSAQQFPDLHSELNLSSLELGDSALYFCASSGLADYEQYFGPGTRLTVT.

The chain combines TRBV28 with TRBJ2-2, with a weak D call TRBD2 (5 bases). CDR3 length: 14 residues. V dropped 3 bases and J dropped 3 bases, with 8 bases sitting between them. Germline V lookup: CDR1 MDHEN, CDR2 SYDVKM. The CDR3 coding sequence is TGTGCCAGCAGTTTCCGGGGATACACCGGGGAGCTGTTTTTT. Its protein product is CASSFRGYTGELFF.